This T cell receptor (beta chain) derives from a study of CD8 T cells in Susac syndrome. The multiple sclerosis controls were treatment-naive patients, and their relapsing-remitting disease was stable or active. TEMRA cells were FACS-enriched, unlike CD8+ and CD4+ T cells, which were negatively isolated. An input of 0.5 to 1 ug of RNA was subjected to reverse transcription using random hexamers. An immunoSEQ multiplex PCR amplified TCR beta CDR3 over 54 Vbeta and 13 Jbeta. TCRdb analysed the immunoSEQ multiplex PCR reads with MiXCR anew, one entry per CDR3 protein. Counted here are around 71,000 distinct CDR3 sequences, 96% occurring once; the ten biggest clones make up approximately 0.1%. The CDR3 extends over 15 amino acids. CDR1 and CDR2 (germline): SEHNR, FQNEAQ (reference sequence). Unmatched junction bases numbered 8, after V lost 5 bases and J lost 3 bases.

J is TRBJ2-7 and V is TRBV7-9, with 9 nucleotides matching TRBD2. Sequencing was carried out using CD4+ T cells from PBMCs. The sequence came from a human donor with multiple sclerosis. The CDR3 is CASSDPWRGGYEQYF. CDR3 coding DNA: TGTGCCAGCAGCGACCCGTGGCGGGGGGGCTACGAGCAGTACTTC. Supplemented by reference TRBV7-9 and TRBJ2-7, the full variable domain reads DTGVSQNPRHKITKRGQNVTFRCDPISEHNRLYWYRQTLGQGPEFLTYFQNEAQLEKSRLLSDRFSAERPKGSFSTLEIQRTEQGDSAMYLCASSDPWRGGYEQYFGPGTRLTVT.